This T cell receptor (beta chain) was obtained from a study of T-cell reconstitution after alpha-beta-depleted transplantation in children. This clonotype was seen ten or more times. Germline-derived CDR1 and CDR2 are SGHRS and YFSETQ. After removal of 2 bases from V and 4 bases from J, the junction contained 3 bases not matched to a gene. The CDR3 covers 15 residues. As it was prepared, the TCRbeta library received unique molecular identifiers. In TCRdb, the PCR reads were re-called with MiXCR into one record per CDR3 protein. Among some 590,000 distinct CDR3 sequences listed, about 11% were seen once.

V usage is TRBV5-1 and J usage is TRBJ2-1; 10 nucleotides line up with TRBD2. The receptor was derived from a human donor who donated a stem cell graft to a child with acute myeloid leukemia. Here the sequenced sample was PBMCs from the stem cell graft donor, taken from the stem cell graft. CDR3 DNA: TGCGCCAGCAGCTTCCAGCGGGAGGGGTACAATGAGCAGTTCTTC. It specifies CASSFQREGYNEQFF.